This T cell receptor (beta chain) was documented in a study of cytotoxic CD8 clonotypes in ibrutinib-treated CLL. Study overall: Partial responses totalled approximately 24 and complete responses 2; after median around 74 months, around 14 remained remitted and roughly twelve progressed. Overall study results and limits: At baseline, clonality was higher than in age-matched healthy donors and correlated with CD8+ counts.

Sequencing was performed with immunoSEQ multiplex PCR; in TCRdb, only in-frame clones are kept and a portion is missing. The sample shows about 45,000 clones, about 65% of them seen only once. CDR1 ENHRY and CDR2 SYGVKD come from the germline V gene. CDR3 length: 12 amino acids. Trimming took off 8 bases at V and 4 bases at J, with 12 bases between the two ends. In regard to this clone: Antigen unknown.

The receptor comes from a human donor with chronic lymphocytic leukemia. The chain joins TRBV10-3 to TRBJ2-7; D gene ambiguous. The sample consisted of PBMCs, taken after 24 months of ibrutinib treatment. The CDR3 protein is CAIGSTNYEQYF. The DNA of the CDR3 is TGTGCCATCGGGTCAACCAATTACGAGCAGTACTTC.